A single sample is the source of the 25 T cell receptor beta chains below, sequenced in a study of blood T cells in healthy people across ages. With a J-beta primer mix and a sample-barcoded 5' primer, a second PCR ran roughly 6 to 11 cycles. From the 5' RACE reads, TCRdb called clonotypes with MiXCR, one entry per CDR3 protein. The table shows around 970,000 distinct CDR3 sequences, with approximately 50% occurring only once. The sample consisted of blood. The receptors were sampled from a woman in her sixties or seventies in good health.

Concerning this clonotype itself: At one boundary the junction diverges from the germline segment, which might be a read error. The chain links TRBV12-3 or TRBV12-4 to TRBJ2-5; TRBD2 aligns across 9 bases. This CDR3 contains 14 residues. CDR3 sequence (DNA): TGTGCCAGCAGGTTAGCGGGAGCTCAAGAGACCCTGTACTTC. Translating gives CASRLAGAQETLYF.

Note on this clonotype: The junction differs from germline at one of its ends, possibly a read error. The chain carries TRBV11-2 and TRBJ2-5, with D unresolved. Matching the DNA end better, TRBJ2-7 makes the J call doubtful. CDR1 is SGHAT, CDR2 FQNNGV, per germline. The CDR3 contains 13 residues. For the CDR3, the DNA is TGTACCAGCAGCTTAGCCCCCCTCTACGAGCAGTACTTC. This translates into CTSSLAPLYEQYF.

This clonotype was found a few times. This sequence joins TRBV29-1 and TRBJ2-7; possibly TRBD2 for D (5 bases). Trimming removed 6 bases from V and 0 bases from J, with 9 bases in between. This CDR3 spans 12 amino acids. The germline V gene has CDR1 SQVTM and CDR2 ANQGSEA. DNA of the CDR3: TGCAGCGTCAAACTAGACTCCTACGAGCAGTACTTC. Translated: CSVKLDSYEQYF.

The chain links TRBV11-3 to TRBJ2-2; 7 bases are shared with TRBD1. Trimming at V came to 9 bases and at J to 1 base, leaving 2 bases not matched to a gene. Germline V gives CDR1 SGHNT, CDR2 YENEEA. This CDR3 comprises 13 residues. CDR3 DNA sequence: TGTGCCAGTGGACAGGTGAACACCGGGGAGCTGTTTTTT. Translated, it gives CASGQVNTGELFF.

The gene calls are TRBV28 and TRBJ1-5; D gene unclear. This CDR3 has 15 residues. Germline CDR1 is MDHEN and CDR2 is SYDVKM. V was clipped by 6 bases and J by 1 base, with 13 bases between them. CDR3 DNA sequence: TGTGCCAGCAGATGGTTGTATATGAGCAATCAGCCCCAGCATTTT. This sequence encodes CASRWLYMSNQPQHF.

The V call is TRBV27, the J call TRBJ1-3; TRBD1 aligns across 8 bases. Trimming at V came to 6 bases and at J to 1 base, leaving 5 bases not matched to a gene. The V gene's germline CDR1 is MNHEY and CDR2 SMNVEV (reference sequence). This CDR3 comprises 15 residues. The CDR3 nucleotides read TGTGCCAGCAGCCGGGACAGGCTTTCTGGAAACACCATATATTTT. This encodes CASSRDRLSGNTIYF.

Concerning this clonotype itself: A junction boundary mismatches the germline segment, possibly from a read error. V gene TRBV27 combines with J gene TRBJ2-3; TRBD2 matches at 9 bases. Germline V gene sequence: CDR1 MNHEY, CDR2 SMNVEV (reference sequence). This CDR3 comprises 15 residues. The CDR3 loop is CTSHPLAGDTGTQYF. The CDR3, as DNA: TGTACCAGCCACCCTTTAGCGGGGGACACAGGTACGCAGTATTTT.

The CDR3 loop reads CASSPIDRGRDGYTF. The DNA of the CDR3 is TGTGCCAGCAGTCCAATAGACAGGGGAAGGGATGGCTACACCTTC. V usage is TRBV28 and J usage is TRBJ1-2; TRBD1 agrees at 8 bases. The CDR3 has 15 amino acids. The trim removed 5 bases at V and 6 bases at J, leaving 11 bases unmatched. CDR1 is MDHEN and CDR2 is SYDVKM in the germline V gene.

CDR3 in DNA: TGTGCCAGCAGCGCGGGACAGGGATATGAGCAGTTCTTC. This gives the protein CASSAGQGYEQFF. The chain employs TRBV6-4 and TRBJ2-1; 9 bases align to TRBD1. The CDR3 is made up of 13 amino acids. Germline V lookup: CDR1 MRHNA, CDR2 SNTAGT. Trimming cost V 6 bases and J 8 bases; bases outside gene matches: 5.

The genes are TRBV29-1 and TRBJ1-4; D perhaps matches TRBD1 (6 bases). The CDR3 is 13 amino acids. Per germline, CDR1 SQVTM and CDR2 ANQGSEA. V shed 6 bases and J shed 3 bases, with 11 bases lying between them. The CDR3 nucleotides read TGCAGCGTGTGGACAGATTCTAATGAAAAACTGTTTTTT. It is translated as CSVWTDSNEKLFF. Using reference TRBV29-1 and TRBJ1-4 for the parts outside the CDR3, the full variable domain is SAVISQKPSRDICQRGTSLTIQCQVDSQVTMMFWYRQQPGQSLTLIATANQGSEATYESGFVIDKFPISRPNLTFSTLTVSNMSPEDSSIYLCSVWTDSNEKLFFGSGTQLSVL.

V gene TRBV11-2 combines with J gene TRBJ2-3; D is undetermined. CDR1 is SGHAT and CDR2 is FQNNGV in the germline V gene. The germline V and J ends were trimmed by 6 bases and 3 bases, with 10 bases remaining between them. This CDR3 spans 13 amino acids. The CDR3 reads CASSDWRTDTQYF. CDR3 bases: TGTGCCAGCAGTGACTGGCGGACAGATACGCAGTATTTT.

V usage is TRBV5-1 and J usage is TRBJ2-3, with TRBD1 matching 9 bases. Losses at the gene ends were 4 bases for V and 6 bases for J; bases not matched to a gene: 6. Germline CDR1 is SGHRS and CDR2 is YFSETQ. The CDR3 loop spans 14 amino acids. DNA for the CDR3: TGCGCCAGCAGCCTTGGGACAGGGCCGGATACGCAGTATTTT. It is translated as CASSLGTGPDTQYF.

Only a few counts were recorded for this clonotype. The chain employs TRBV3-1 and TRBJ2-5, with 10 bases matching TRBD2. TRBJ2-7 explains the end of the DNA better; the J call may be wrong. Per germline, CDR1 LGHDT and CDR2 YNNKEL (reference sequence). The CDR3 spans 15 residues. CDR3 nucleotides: TGTGCCAGCAGCCAAGATGCTAGCGGGAGTCACGAGCAGTACTTC. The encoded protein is CASSQDASGSHEQYF.

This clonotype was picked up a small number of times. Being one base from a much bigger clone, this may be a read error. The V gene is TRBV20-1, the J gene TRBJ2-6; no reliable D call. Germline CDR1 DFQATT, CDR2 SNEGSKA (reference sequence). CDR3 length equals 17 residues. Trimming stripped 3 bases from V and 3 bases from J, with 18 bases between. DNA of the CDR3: TGCAGTGCTAGGTCCTTCTCTAGTCGGAGTGGGGCCAACGTCCTGACTTTC. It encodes CSARSFSSRSGANVLTF.

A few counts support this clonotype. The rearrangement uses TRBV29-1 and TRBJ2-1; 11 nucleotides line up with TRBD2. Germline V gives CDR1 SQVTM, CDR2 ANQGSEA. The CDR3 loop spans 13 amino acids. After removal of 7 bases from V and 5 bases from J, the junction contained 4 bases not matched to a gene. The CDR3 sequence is CSATSGGNNEQFF. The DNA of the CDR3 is TGCAGCGCCACTAGCGGGGGTAACAATGAGCAGTTCTTC.

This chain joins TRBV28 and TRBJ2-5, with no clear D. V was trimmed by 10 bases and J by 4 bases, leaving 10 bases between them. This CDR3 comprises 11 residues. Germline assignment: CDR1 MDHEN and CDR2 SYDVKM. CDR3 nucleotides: TGTGCCACCCAAGGCCGAGAGACCCAGTACTTC. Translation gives CATQGRETQYF. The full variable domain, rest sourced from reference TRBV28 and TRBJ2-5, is DVKVTQSSRYLVKRTGEKVFLECVQDMDHENMFWYRQDPGLGLRLIYFSYDVKMKEKGDIPEGYSVSREKKERFSLILESASTNQTSMYLCATQGRETQYFGPGTRLLVL.

The CDR3 spells CASGTGQRSADTQYF. The CDR3 coding sequence is TGTGCCAGCGGGACAGGGCAGAGGTCGGCAGATACGCAGTATTTT. This sequence joins TRBV10-3 and TRBJ2-3, with TRBD1 identical over 9 bases. The CDR3 extends over 15 amino acids. Germline V CDR1 and CDR2: ENHRY, SYGVKD. V lost 10 bases, J lost 4 bases, and 12 bases stayed unmatched.

This CDR3 reads CASSLVSLVDFGGKSNNEQFF. DNA of the CDR3: TGTGCCAGCAGCTTAGTTTCCCTGGTGGATTTTGGCGGGAAGTCAAACAATGAGCAGTTCTTC. The V call is TRBV11-1, the J call TRBJ2-1; tentative D call: TRBD2 (6 bases). V was pared by 1 base and J by 5 bases, with 30 bases between. Per the germline V gene, CDR1 is SGHAT and CDR2 is FQDESV (reference sequence). The CDR3 is made up of 21 amino acids.

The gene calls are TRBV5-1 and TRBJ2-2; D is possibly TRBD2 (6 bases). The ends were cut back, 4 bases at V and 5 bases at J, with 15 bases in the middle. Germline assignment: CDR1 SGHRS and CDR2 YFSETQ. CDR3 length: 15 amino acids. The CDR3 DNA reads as TGCGCCAGCAGCCAACCGGGAGTGAGAACCGGGGAGCTGTTTTTT. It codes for CASSQPGVRTGELFF.

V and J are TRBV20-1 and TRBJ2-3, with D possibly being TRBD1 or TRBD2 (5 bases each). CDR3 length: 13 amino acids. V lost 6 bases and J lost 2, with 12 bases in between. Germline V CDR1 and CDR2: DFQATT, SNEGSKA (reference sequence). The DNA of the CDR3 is TGCAGTGCCACCACGGGGCCCACAGATACGCAGTATTTT. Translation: CSATTGPTDTQYF.

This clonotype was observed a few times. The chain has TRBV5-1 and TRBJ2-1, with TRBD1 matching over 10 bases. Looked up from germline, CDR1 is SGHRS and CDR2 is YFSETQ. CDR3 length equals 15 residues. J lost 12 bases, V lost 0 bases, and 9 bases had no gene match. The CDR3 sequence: CASSLEAGQGRRQFF. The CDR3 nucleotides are TGCGCCAGCAGCTTGGAGGCGGGACAGGGGAGGCGGCAGTTCTTC.

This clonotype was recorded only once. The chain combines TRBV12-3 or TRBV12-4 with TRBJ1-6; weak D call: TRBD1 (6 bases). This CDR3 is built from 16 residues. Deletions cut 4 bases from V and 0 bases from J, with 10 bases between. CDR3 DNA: TGTGCCAGCAGTTCAGGACAGAGCTCCTATAATTCACCCCTCCACTTT. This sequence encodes CASSSGQSSYNSPLHF.

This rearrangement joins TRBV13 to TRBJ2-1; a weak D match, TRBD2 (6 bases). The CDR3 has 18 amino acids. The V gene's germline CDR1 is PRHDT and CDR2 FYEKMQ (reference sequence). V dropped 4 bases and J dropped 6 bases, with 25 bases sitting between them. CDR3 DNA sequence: TGTGCCAGCAGCTCAGCAGCGACCCGACTAGTAAGGTTCAATGAGCAGTTCTTC. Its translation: CASSSAATRLVRFNEQFF.

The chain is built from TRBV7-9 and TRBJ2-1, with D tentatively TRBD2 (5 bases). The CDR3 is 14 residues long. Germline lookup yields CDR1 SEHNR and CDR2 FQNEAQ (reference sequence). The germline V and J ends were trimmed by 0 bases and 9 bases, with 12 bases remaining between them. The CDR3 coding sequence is TGTGCCAGCAGCTTAGCCGAGGGTCTCAGTGAGCAGTTCTTC. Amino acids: CASSLAEGLSEQFF.

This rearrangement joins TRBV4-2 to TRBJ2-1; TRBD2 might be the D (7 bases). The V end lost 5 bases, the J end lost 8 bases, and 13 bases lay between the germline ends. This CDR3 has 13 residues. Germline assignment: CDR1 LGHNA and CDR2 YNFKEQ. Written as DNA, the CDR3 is TGTGCCAGCAGCGAAGTAGGGGGGGATGAGCAGTTCTTC. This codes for CASSEVGGDEQFF.